Below are 19 T cell receptor beta chains sequenced from a single sample in a study of regulatory T cells in long-lasting Graves disease. Arm-PCR of CDR3 regions and iRepertoire HTBI primers were used to build TCR beta libraries. MiXCR, run by TCRdb on the multiplex PCR reads, gives a single entry per CDR3 protein. In the table there are about 350,000 distinct CDR3 sequences, about a sixth of which are singletons. Time point noted: newly diagnosed GD, antithyroid drugs for less than 3 months. Preparation of the TCR library used RNA extracted from PBMCs. These data were likewise used in another study, on T cells in Graves' hyperthyroidism and ophthalmopathy.

The sequencing here drew on peripheral blood mononuclear cells (PBMCs), taken at new diagnosis, from a patient treated with antithyroid drugs. The source of these receptors is a woman between 18 and 29 years old with Graves disease.

This clonotype was recorded a few times. J is TRBJ1-1 and V is TRBV6-2 or TRBV6-3; the D is unclear. Germline loops: CDR1 MNHEY, CDR2 SVGEGT. There are 12 residues in the CDR3. V was cut by 6 bases and J by 5 bases, with 10 bases left in between. The CDR3 sequence is CASRSIRTEAFF. The CDR3 coding sequence is TGTGCCAGCAGAAGTATTCGGACTGAAGCTTTCTTT.

V gene TRBV20-1 combines with J gene TRBJ2-7; D may be TRBD2 (5 bases). The germline V gene has CDR1 DFQATT and CDR2 SNEGSKA (reference sequence). This CDR3 has 13 amino acids. Trimming cost V 3 bases and J 1 base, with 10 bases left between them. The CDR3 DNA reads as TGCAGTGCTAGGGTCCGGGGATCCTACGAGCAGTACTTC. It yields the protein CSARVRGSYEQYF.

This clonotype was counted many times. The gene calls are TRBV3-1 and TRBJ2-3, with D perhaps matching TRBD2 (7 bases). V was clipped by 4 bases and J by 7 bases, with 18 bases between them. The CDR3 covers 15 residues. The germline gives CDR1 LGHDT, CDR2 YNNKEL (reference sequence). The CDR3 DNA reads as TGTGCCAGCAGCCCCCGGGGGGCCCTCTTCTATACGCAGTATTTT. Amino acid sequence: CASSPRGALFYTQYF.

This clonotype was picked up many times. CDR3 loop: CASSKDRGRNTEAFF. CDR3 bases: TGTGCCAGCAGTAAAGACAGGGGGAGAAACACTGAAGCTTTCTTT. V and J are TRBV27 and TRBJ1-1; TRBD1 agrees at 9 bases. Germline values: CDR1 MNHEY, CDR2 SMNVEV (reference sequence). This CDR3 region has 15 residues. J lost 2 bases, V lost 5 bases, and 6 bases had no gene match.

This clonotype was recorded at least ten times. The chain links TRBV2 to TRBJ1-5; D is uncertain. Germline V gene sequence: CDR1 SNHLY, CDR2 FYNNEI. Deletions cut 5 bases from V and 0 bases from J, with 11 bases between. The CDR3 is 15 residues long. The CDR3 DNA is TGTGCCAGCAGTCTTGGACTGAGTAGCAATCAGCCCCAGCATTTT. Translation gives CASSLGLSSNQPQHF.

The chain recombines TRBV4-2 with TRBJ2-3, with 14 bases lining up with TRBD2. Germline V gene data show CDR1 as LGHNA and CDR2 as YNFKEQ. V was clipped by 0 bases and J by 0 bases; unmatched bases: 5. This CDR3 comprises 19 residues. CDR3 DNA: TGTGCCAGCAGCCAAGAAAGGACTAGCGGGGGGTTTAGCACAGATACGCAGTATTTT. Translated, it gives CASSQERTSGGFSTDTQYF.

This clonotype has just a few counts. V is TRBV7-3 and J is TRBJ2-7; D gene uncertain. Trimming removed 2 bases from V and 8 bases from J, with 13 bases in between. The CDR3 is 13 amino acids. Germline lookup yields CDR1 SGHTA and CDR2 FQGTGA. Here the CDR3 DNA reads TGTGCCAGCAGCTTATCTTCTCCCGGGCAGCAGTACTTC. Its protein is CASSLSSPGQQYF. Looking up the rest from reference TRBV7-3 and TRBJ2-7 gives the full variable domain: GAGVSQTPSNKVTEKGKYVELRCDPISGHTALYWYRQSLGQGPEFLIYFQGTGAADDSGLPNDRFFAVRPEGSVSTLKIQRTERGDSAVYLCASSLSSPGQQYFGPGTRLTVT.

Many counts were recorded for this clonotype. The CDR3 DNA is TGTGCCAGCAGTTACGGACAGGGCGTCTACAATGAGCAGTTCTTC. It translates to CASSYGQGVYNEQFF. The chain combines TRBV6-2 or TRBV6-3 with TRBJ2-1, with 8 positions matching TRBD1. The CDR3 contains 15 residues. V gave up 2 bases and J gave up 3 bases; unmatched junction bases: 3. Looked up from germline, CDR1 is MNHEY and CDR2 is SVGEGT.

This clonotype has more than one count but fewer than ten. This chain joins TRBV19 and TRBJ2-1; D gene unclear. Between the trimmed V and J ends, which lost 1 base and 6 bases, there was a span of 13 bases. The germline gives CDR1 LNHDA, CDR2 SQIVND (reference sequence). This CDR3 is built from 15 residues. CDR3 DNA sequence: TGTGCCAGTAGTATAGTTGCGGTACTGACCAATGAGCAGTTCTTC. It is translated as CASSIVAVLTNEQFF.

As to this clonotype: A read error may be the cause here, since a much bigger clone is one base away. The V call is TRBV5-1, the J call TRBJ2-1; 8 nucleotides align to TRBD2. Germline V gives CDR1 SGHRS, CDR2 YFSETQ. The CDR3 extends over 16 amino acids. The CDR3: CVSSLAGSNSYNEQFF. The CDR3 DNA is TGCGTCAGCAGCCTAGCGGGCTCGAACTCCTACAATGAGCAGTTCTTC.

The genes are TRBV27 and TRBJ2-5; D uncertain. Trimming took 6 bases from V and 0 from J, leaving 11 bases between them. This CDR3 spans 14 amino acids. The germline V gene encodes CDR1 MNHEY and CDR2 SMNVEV (reference sequence). DNA for the CDR3: TGTGCCAGCAGACCACTTCTGTACCAAGAGACCCAGTACTTC. Protein product: CASRPLLYQETQYF.

The sample holds many counts of this clonotype. This chain connects TRBV3-1 to TRBJ2-5, with D perhaps TRBD2 (5 bases). V lost 0 bases and J 4 bases, leaving 12 bases between the germline ends. Germline V lookup: CDR1 LGHDT, CDR2 YNNKEL (reference sequence). The CDR3 has 15 residues. CDR3 bases: TGTGCCAGCAGCCAAGATCGAGGGTACGGAGAGACCCAGTACTTC. Protein product: CASSQDRGYGETQYF.

This clonotype was seen at least ten times. The genes are TRBV30 and TRBJ1-1; D is unresolved. Trimming stripped 3 bases from V and 2 bases from J, with 7 bases between. Germline loops: CDR1 GTSNPN, CDR2 SVGIG (reference sequence). CDR3 length equals 12 residues. The CDR3 here is CAWRQDNTEAFF. The CDR3, as DNA: TGTGCCTGGAGGCAGGACAACACTGAAGCTTTCTTT.

This clonotype was found many times. This sequence joins TRBV7-3 and TRBJ2-3, with D possibly called TRBD1 or TRBD2 (6 bases each). CDR3 length: 15 amino acids. Germline CDR1 is SGHTA and CDR2 is FQGTGA. V shed 0 bases and J shed 6 bases, with 13 bases lying between them. The DNA for the CDR3 is TGTGCCAGCAGCTTAACAGGGGGGAACCCTGATACGCAGTATTTT. Translated: CASSLTGGNPDTQYF.

This clonotype was picked up many times. The chain links TRBV12-5 to TRBJ2-1, with D perhaps matching TRBD1 (6 bases). The CDR3 length is 14 residues. V dropped 2 bases and J dropped 5 bases, with 10 bases sitting between them. Germline CDR1 reads LGHNT; CDR2 reads FRNRAP. Here the CDR3 reads CASGLPGENNEQFF. The CDR3 nucleotides read TGTGCTAGTGGTTTGCCAGGGGAGAACAATGAGCAGTTCTTC.

This clonotype was seen at least ten times. The V and J genes are TRBV6-5 and TRBJ1-2, with TRBD1 as a possible D gene (6 bases). The CDR3 sequence is 16 residues long. Germline V lookup: CDR1 MNHEY, CDR2 SVGAGI. The V gene lost 0 bases and the J gene lost 4 bases, with 15 bases spanning the gap. In DNA, the CDR3 is TGTGCCAGCAGTTACTCGTTTGCAGGGGCAAGCTATGGCTACACCTTC. It encodes CASSYSFAGASYGYTF.

In this sample, this clonotype turned up many times. The chain recombines TRBV5-5 with TRBJ1-1, with unresolved D. The length of the CDR3 is 12 residues. Germline CDR1 is SGHKS and CDR2 is YYEKEE (reference sequence). The V end lost 4 bases, the J end lost 1 base, and 5 bases lay between the germline ends. The CDR3 sequence is CASSGRNTEAFF. The CDR3 DNA follows: TGTGCCAGCAGCGGGCGGAACACTGAAGCTTTCTTT.

This clonotype showed up many times. The gene calls are TRBV7-8 and TRBJ2-1; tentatively, D is TRBD2 (7 bases). Trimming removed 4 bases from V and 10 bases from J, with 20 bases in between. This CDR3 has 15 amino acids. CDR1 SGHVS and CDR2 FQNEAQ come from the germline V gene. CDR3 DNA sequence: TGTGCCAGCAGCTCGACTAGTTTAGGGGGAGGGGAGCAGTTCTTC. This sequence encodes CASSSTSLGGGEQFF.

This clonotype was picked up many times. The gene calls are TRBV3-1 and TRBJ2-5; D not certain. There are 11 residues in the CDR3. The V end was cut by 2 bases, the J end by 5 bases, with 3 bases between. The germline V gene encodes CDR1 LGHDT and CDR2 YNNKEL (reference sequence). The CDR3: CASSQIETQYF. The CDR3 bases are TGTGCCAGCAGCCAAATCGAGACCCAGTACTTC.